Presented here are 4 T cell receptor beta chains from one specimen sequenced in a study of shared clonotypes between healthy human individuals. Produced via immunoSEQ multiplex PCR; TCRdb's table is partial and in-frame only. The data show approximately 2,000,000 clones, about nine tenths seen once. Sequenced: naive CD4+ T cells from PBMCs. The subset: CD45RA+ positively selected. All receptors derive from a man between 18 and 35 years old in good health. Some clones in this sample may be carry-over from other donors' samples.

The chain has TRBV20-1 and TRBJ1-1; D unclear. Trimming shortened V by 1 base and J by 8 bases, and 8 bases separated the two germline ends. CDR3 length: 11 residues. Per germline, CDR1 DFQATT and CDR2 SNEGSKA (reference sequence). The DNA of the CDR3 is TGCAGTGCTAGAGCGGACTGGGAAGCTTTCTTT. The encoded protein is CSARADWEAFF.

The chain combines TRBV6-5 with TRBJ2-4; D is possibly TRBD2 (6 bases). The CDR3 spans 14 residues. Germline loops: CDR1 MNHEY, CDR2 SVGAGI. The V end lost 6 bases, the J end lost 1 base, and 10 bases lay between the germline ends. The DNA of the CDR3 is TGTGCCAGCAGCCAAACTAGCGCCAAAAACATTCAGTACTTC. This codes for CASSQTSAKNIQYF.

The V call is TRBV30, the J call TRBJ2-7; D possibly corresponds to TRBD2 (5 bases). Germline V lookup: CDR1 GTSNPN, CDR2 SVGIG (reference sequence). Trimming shortened V by 2 bases and J by 2 bases, and 10 bases separated the two germline ends. The CDR3 extends over 13 amino acids. The CDR3 region has the DNA TGTGCCTGGAGTCTAGCCGGCACCTACGAGCAGTACTTC. This gives the protein CAWSLAGTYEQYF.

The J gene is TRBJ2-6, the V gene TRBV10-3; D remains ambiguous. The CDR3 loop spans 16 amino acids. Germline V gene lookup returns CDR1 ENHRY and CDR2 SYGVKD. Between the trimmed V and J ends, which lost 2 bases and 2 bases, there was a span of 10 bases. CDR3 protein: CAISEERTAGANVLTF. CDR3 sequence (DNA): TGTGCCATCAGTGAGGAACGGACGGCTGGGGCCAACGTCCTGACTTTC.